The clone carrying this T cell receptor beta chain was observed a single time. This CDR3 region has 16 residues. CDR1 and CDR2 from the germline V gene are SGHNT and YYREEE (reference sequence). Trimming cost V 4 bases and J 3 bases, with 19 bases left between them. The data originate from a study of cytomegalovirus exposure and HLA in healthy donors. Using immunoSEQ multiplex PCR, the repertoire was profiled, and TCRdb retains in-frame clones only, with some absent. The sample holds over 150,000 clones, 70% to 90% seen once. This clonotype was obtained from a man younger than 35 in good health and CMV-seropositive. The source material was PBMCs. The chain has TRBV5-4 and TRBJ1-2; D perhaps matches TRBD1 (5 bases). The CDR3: CASSPRRGGNDYGYTF. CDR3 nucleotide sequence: TGTGCCAGCAGCCCTCGACGCGGGGGGAACGACTATGGCTACACCTTC.